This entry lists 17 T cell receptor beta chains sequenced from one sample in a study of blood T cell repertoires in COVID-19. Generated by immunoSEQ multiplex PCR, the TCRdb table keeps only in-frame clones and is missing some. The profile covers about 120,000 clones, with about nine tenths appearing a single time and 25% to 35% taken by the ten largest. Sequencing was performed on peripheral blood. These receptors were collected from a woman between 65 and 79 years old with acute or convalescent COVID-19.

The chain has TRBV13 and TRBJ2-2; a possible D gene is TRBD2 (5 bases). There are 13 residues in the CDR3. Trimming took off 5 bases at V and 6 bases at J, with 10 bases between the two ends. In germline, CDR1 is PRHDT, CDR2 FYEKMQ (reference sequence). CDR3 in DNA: TGTGCCAGCAGCCCTGAGGGTTCCGGGGAGCTGTTTTTT. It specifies CASSPEGSGELFF.

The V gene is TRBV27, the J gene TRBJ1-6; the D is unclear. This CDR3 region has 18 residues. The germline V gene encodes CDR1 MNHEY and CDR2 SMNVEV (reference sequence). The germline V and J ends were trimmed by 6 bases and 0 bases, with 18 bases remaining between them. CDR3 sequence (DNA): TGTGCCAGCAGGCCTACGCGGGCAATTAGCTCCTATAATTCACCCCTCCACTTT. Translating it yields CASRPTRAISSYNSPLHF.

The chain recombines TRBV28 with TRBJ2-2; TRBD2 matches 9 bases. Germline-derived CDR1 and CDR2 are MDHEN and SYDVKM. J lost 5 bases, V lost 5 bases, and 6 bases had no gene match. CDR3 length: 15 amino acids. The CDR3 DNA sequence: TGTGCCAGCAGTAATAGCGGGGGATTTACCGGGGAGCTGTTTTTT. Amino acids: CASSNSGGFTGELFF.

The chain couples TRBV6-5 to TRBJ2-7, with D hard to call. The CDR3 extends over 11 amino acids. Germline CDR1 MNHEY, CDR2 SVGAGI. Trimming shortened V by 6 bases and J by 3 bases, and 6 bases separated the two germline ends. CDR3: CASSQNYEQYF. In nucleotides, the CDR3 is TGTGCCAGCAGCCAGAACTACGAGCAGTACTTC.

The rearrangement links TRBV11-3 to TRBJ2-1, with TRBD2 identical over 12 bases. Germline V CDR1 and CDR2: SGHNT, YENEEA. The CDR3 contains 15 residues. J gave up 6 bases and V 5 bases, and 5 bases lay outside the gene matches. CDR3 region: CASSPTSGGPNEQFF. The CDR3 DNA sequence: TGTGCCAGCAGCCCGACTAGCGGGGGCCCCAATGAGCAGTTCTTC.

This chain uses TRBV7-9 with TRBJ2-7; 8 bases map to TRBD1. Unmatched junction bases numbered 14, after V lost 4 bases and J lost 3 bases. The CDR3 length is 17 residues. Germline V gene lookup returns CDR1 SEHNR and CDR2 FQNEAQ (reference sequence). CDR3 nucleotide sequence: TGTGCCAGCAGCTCATCGCCACGCGGACAGGGTGTCTACGAGCAGTACTTC. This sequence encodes CASSSSPRGQGVYEQYF.

CDR3 residues: CASSNRGGAYSPLHF. CDR3 bases: TGTGCCAGCAGTAATCGAGGGGGCGCATATTCACCCCTCCACTTT. The chain is built from TRBV28 and TRBJ1-6, with TRBD1 matching over 7 bases. There are 15 residues in the CDR3. V gave up 5 bases and J gave up 8 bases; unmatched junction bases: 9. Germline V lookup: CDR1 MDHEN, CDR2 SYDVKM.

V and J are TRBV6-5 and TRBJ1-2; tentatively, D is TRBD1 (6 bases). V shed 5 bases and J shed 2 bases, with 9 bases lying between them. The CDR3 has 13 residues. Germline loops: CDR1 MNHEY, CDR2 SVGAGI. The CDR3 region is CASSPTGNYGYTF. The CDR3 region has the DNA TGTGCCAGCAGTCCTACAGGGAACTATGGCTACACCTTC.

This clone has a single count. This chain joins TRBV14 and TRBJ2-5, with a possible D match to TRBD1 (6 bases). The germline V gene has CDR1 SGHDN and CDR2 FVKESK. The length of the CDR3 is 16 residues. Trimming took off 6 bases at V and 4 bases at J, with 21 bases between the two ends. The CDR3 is CASSPVFQGQGETQYF. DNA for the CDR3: TGTGCCAGCAGTCCGGTGTTTCAGGGGCAGGGAGAGACCCAGTACTTC.

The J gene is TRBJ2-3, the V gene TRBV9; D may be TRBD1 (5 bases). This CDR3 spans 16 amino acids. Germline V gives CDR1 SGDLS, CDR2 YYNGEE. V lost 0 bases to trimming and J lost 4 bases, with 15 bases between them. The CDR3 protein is CASSVAAGFAADTQYF. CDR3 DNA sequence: TGTGCCAGCAGCGTAGCCGCAGGGTTCGCCGCAGATACGCAGTATTTT.

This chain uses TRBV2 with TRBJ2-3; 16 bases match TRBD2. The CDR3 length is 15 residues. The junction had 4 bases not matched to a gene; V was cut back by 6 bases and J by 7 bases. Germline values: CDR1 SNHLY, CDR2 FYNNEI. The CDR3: CASRGTSGGAYTQYF. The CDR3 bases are TGTGCCAGCAGAGGGACTAGCGGGGGGGCGTATACGCAGTATTTT.

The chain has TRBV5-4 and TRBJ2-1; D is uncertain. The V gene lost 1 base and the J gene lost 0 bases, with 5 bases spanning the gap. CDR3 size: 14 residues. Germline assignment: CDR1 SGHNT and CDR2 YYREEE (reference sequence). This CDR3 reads CASSLPSSYNEQFF. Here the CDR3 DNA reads TGTGCCAGCAGCTTGCCCAGCTCCTACAATGAGCAGTTCTTC.

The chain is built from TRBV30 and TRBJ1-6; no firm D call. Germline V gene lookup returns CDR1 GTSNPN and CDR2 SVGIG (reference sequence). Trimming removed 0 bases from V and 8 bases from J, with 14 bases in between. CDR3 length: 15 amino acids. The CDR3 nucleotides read TGTGCCTGGAGTGTCGGAAGTACGGAGGATTCACCCCTCCACTTT. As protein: CAWSVGSTEDSPLHF.

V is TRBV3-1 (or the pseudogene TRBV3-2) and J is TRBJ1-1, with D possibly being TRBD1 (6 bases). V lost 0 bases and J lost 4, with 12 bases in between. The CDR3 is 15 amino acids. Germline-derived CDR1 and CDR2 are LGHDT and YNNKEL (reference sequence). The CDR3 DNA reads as TGTGCCAGCAGCCAAGAGGGGGGGCGAATCACTGAAGCTTTCTTT. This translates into CASSQEGGRITEAFF.

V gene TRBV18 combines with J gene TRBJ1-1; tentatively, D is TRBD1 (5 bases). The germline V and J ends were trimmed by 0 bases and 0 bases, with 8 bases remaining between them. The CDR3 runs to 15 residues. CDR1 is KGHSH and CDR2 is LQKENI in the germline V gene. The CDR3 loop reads CASSPPLGVNTEAFF. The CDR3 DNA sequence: TGTGCCAGCTCACCACCGCTAGGGGTGAACACTGAAGCTTTCTTT.

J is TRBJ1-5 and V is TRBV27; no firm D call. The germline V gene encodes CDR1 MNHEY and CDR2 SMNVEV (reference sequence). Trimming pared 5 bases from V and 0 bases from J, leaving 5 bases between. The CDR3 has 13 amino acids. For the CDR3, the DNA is TGTGCCAGCAGTGACACTAGCAATCAGCCCCAGCATTTT. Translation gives CASSDTSNQPQHF.

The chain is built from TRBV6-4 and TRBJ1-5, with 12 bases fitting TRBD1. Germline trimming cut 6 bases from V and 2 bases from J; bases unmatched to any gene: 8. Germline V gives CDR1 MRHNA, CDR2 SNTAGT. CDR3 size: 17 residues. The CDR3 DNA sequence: TGTGCCAGCAGGGGACAGGGGGCGAACGTCGGCAATCAGCCCCAGCATTTT. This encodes CASRGQGANVGNQPQHF.